Below are 23 T cell receptor beta chains sequenced from a single sample in a study of human T cells and chemical hapten exposure. Time point meaning: patch test 3, about 24 weeks after DPC sensitization. Noted treatment: therapeutic diphenylcyclopropenone sensitization with weekly scalp DPC. TCRdb recomputed calls from the RACE reads with MiXCR, one row per CDR3 protein. Among about 120,000 distinct CDR3 sequences listed, 11% were seen once. The sample in question was whole blood, obtained in connection with sensitization to the hapten diphenylcyclopropenone (DPC). The receptors were gathered from a woman in her 50s with alopecia areata. Some clones in this sample may be carry-over from other donors' samples.

The chain carries TRBV29-1 and TRBJ2-1, with D unresolved. The V end lost 5 bases, the J end lost 0 bases, and 11 bases lay between the germline ends. The V gene's germline CDR1 is SQVTM and CDR2 ANQGSEA. The CDR3 extends over 14 amino acids. The CDR3 region is CSVQPCSSYNEQFF. In nucleotides, the CDR3 is TGCAGCGTTCAACCTTGCAGCTCCTACAATGAGCAGTTCTTC.

V gene TRBV29-1 combines with J gene TRBJ1-2; 12 bases fit TRBD1. Looked up from germline, CDR1 is SQVTM and CDR2 is ANQGSEA. The CDR3 totals 16 residues. The V and J ends lost 6 bases and 6 bases, in that order; junction bases with no gene match: 14. The CDR3 loop is CSVRDRGREGDDGYTF. DNA for the CDR3: TGCAGCGTCCGGGACAGGGGGCGCGAGGGTGACGATGGCTACACCTTC.

This clonotype was recorded a few times. This chain links TRBV29-1 with TRBJ2-3; 8 nucleotides agree with TRBD2. The V segment lost 4 bases and the J segment 6 bases; nucleotides outside the gene matches: 9. The germline CDR1 and CDR2 sequences are SQVTM and ANQGSEA. The CDR3 length is 14 residues. The CDR3 reads CSVGSSGMWDTQYF. The DNA for the CDR3 is TGCAGCGTTGGGAGTAGCGGGATGTGGGATACGCAGTATTTT.

The chain uses TRBV7-2 and TRBJ2-2; 12 nucleotides agree with TRBD2. The V segment lost 6 bases and the J segment 3 bases; nucleotides outside the gene matches: 5. CDR1 and CDR2 (germline): SGHTA, FQGNSA. The CDR3 totals 16 residues. CDR3 in DNA: TGTGCCAGCAGTTCCGGACTAGCGGGGCACACCGGGGAGCTGTTTTTT. It is translated as CASSSGLAGHTGELFF.

This clonotype has ten or more counts. CDR3 DNA sequence: TGCAGTGCTAGAGAAACTAGCGGGAGAAGTGAGCAGTTCTTC. Protein sequence: CSARETSGRSEQFF. The rearrangement links TRBV20-1 to TRBJ2-1; 11 bases fit TRBD2. The CDR3 extends over 14 amino acids. In germline, CDR1 is DFQATT, CDR2 SNEGSKA (reference sequence). V was pared by 0 bases and J by 9 bases, with 4 bases of the junction left unmatched.

This sequence joins TRBV5-1 and TRBJ2-7; maybe TRBD1 (6 bases). From germline, CDR1 is SGHRS and CDR2 YFSETQ. Trimming took off 5 bases at V and 7 bases at J, with 13 bases between the two ends. This CDR3 region has 12 residues. The CDR3 DNA follows: TGCGCCAGCAGTGGACAGACCTCAGAGCAGTACTTC. Residues: CASSGQTSEQYF.

This clonotype was seen more than once but under ten times. The J gene is TRBJ2-3, the V gene TRBV7-8; D is ambiguous. Trimming took 2 bases from V and 6 from J, leaving 6 bases between them. Per the germline V gene, CDR1 is SGHVS and CDR2 is FQNEAQ. The CDR3 covers 12 residues. The CDR3 region is CASSLYLDTQYF. CDR3 nucleotide sequence: TGTGCCAGCAGCTTATATCTGGATACGCAGTATTTT.

The gene calls are TRBV18 and TRBJ2-2, with TRBD1 identical over 7 bases. The CDR3 length is 15 residues. In germline, CDR1 is KGHSH, CDR2 LQKENI. V dropped 2 bases and J dropped 5; count of bases not matched to a gene: 5. The CDR3 loop is CASSPAIRGTGELFF. The CDR3 nucleotides are TGTGCCAGCTCACCAGCAATCAGGGGGACCGGGGAGCTGTTTTTT.

The chain employs TRBV6-6 and TRBJ1-6, with unresolved D. CDR1 is MNHNY, CDR2 SVGAGI, per germline (reference sequence). The CDR3 spans 17 residues. Trimming left V 7 bases short and J 0 bases short, with 16 bases between. The CDR3 DNA is TGTGCCAGCACCCAAGAGGCGGGCAGCTCCTATAATTCACCCCTCCACTTT. Translation: CASTQEAGSSYNSPLHF.

This clonotype was seen a few times. The CDR3 loop is CASSPRIGGRGAIEQFF. Written as DNA, the CDR3 is TGTGCCAGCAGCCCACGGATAGGTGGAAGAGGCGCGATTGAGCAGTTCTTC. This chain joins TRBV9 and TRBJ2-1; no definite D call. The CDR3 totals 17 residues. Trimming shortened V by 4 bases and J by 9 bases, and 26 bases separated the two germline ends. Germline V lookup: CDR1 SGDLS, CDR2 YYNGEE.

This clonotype has ten or more counts. This chain uses TRBV7-2 with TRBJ2-3; TRBD1 matches 10 bases. The V gene's germline CDR1 is SGHTA and CDR2 FQGNSA. V lost 4 bases, J lost 4 bases, and 8 bases stayed unmatched. This CDR3 has 16 amino acids. The CDR3 loop reads CASSWPGQGLADTQYF. The CDR3 coding sequence is TGTGCCAGCAGCTGGCCGGGACAGGGGTTGGCAGATACGCAGTATTTT.

The chain combines TRBV5-6 with TRBJ2-7; D is undetermined. This CDR3 spans 14 amino acids. The germline V gene has CDR1 SGHDT and CDR2 YYEEEE. Trimming pared 0 bases from V and 2 bases from J, leaving 9 bases between. In nucleotides, the CDR3 is TGTGCCAGCAGCTTGGGGGCAGGAACCTACGAGCAGTACTTC. Protein product: CASSLGAGTYEQYF.

The chain uses TRBV10-3 and TRBJ1-6; 8 bases match TRBD1. J lost 10 bases, V lost 1 base, and 6 bases had no gene match. From germline, CDR1 is ENHRY and CDR2 SYGVKD. This CDR3 comprises 15 residues. The CDR3 bases are TGTGCCATCAGTGAGTGGCAGGGGGCTCGCTCACCCCTCCACTTT. Encoded protein: CAISEWQGARSPLHF.

The sample holds a few counts of this clonotype. The rearrangement uses TRBV3-1 and TRBJ2-1; the D is unclear. The V gene lost 1 base and the J gene lost 10 bases, with 11 bases spanning the gap. The CDR3 contains 13 residues. From germline, CDR1 is LGHDT and CDR2 YNNKEL (reference sequence). The chain's CDR3 is CASSQATDPEQFF. The CDR3 DNA sequence: TGTGCCAGCAGCCAAGCCACGGACCCGGAGCAGTTCTTC.

This clonotype turned up a few times. The gene calls are TRBV10-3 and TRBJ1-6; possible D gene TRBD1, 5 bases. CDR1 and CDR2 from the germline V gene are ENHRY and SYGVKD. Trimming cost V 2 bases and J 7 bases, with 15 bases left between them. CDR3 length: 16 amino acids. CDR3 residues: CAISERGGQGNSPLHF. In DNA, the CDR3 is TGTGCCATCAGTGAGAGGGGTGGCCAGGGAAATTCACCCCTCCACTTT.

The CDR3 reads CASSLNTAGGDTQYF. Here the CDR3 DNA reads TGCGCCAGCAGCTTGAATACCGCAGGAGGAGATACGCAGTATTTT. The chain has TRBV5-1 and TRBJ2-3; possible D gene TRBD2, 5 bases. Trimming removed 1 base at V and 5 bases at J, with 14 bases between. Germline CDR1 is SGHRS and CDR2 is YFSETQ. This CDR3 is built from 15 residues.

This clonotype was found many times. This CDR3 is CSASGRALWEQYF. Here the CDR3 DNA reads TGCAGTGCTAGCGGGAGGGCCCTATGGGAGCAGTACTTC. The rearrangement uses TRBV20-1 and TRBJ2-7; 8 bases map to TRBD2. Germline CDR1 and CDR2: DFQATT and SNEGSKA (reference sequence). The CDR3 spans 13 residues. Trimming took 3 bases from V and 7 from J; bases not matched to a gene: 8.

There are many counts of this clonotype. The J gene is TRBJ2-3, the V gene TRBV24-1; 8 bases are a match to TRBD2. The ends lost 7 bases at V and 4 bases at J; junction bases unmatched: 6. CDR3 length equals 14 residues. CDR1 is KGHDR and CDR2 is SFDVKD in the germline V gene. The CDR3 DNA reads as TGTGCCACCAGGGCGGGGGGCGAGGCAGATACGCAGTATTTT. This codes for CATRAGGEADTQYF.

This rearrangement joins TRBV6-2 or TRBV6-3 to TRBJ2-7; 9 bases map to TRBD2. With 7 bases clipped from V and 0 bases from J, the junction kept 16 bases outside the gene matches. From germline, CDR1 is MNHEY and CDR2 SVGEGT. The CDR3 covers 18 residues. The CDR3 here is CASTWGASGNTHSYEQYF. The CDR3 nucleotides read TGTGCCAGCACTTGGGGGGCTAGCGGGAATACCCACTCCTACGAGCAGTACTTC.

This clonotype occurred a few times. The chain has TRBV6-5 and TRBJ1-2, with D hard to call. The CDR3 extends over 15 amino acids. V was cut by 3 bases and J by 0 bases, with 11 bases left in between. Germline V gene lookup returns CDR1 MNHEY and CDR2 SVGAGI. The CDR3 reads CASSYLTASNYGYTF. CDR3 bases: TGTGCCAGCAGTTATCTGACCGCTTCTAACTATGGCTACACCTTC.

The sample holds many counts of this clonotype. The V and J genes are TRBV7-9 and TRBJ2-7, with TRBD2 identical over 15 bases. V lost 4 bases to trimming and J lost 3 bases; unmatched junction nucleotides: 4. Per germline, CDR1 SEHNR and CDR2 FQNEAQ (reference sequence). The CDR3 runs to 16 residues. This CDR3 is CASSSGLAGGFYEQYF. CDR3 bases: TGTGCCAGCAGCTCAGGACTAGCGGGAGGGTTCTACGAGCAGTACTTC. The complete variable domain, with remaining parts taken from reference TRBV7-9 and TRBJ2-7, reads DTGVSQNPRHKITKRGQNVTFRCDPISEHNRLYWYRQTLGQGPEFLTYFQNEAQLEKSRLLSDRFSAERPKGSFSTLEIQRTEQGDSAMYLCASSSGLAGGFYEQYFGPGTRLTVT.

This clonotype was seen ten or more times. This rearrangement joins TRBV4-3 to TRBJ2-7; D gene uncertain. The V gene lost 0 bases and the J gene lost 2 bases, with 14 bases spanning the gap. The CDR3 consists of 16 residues. The germline CDR1 and CDR2 sequences are LGHNA and YSLEER. The CDR3 region has the DNA TGCGCCAGCAGCCAAGATACGGTGGCAACCGCCTACGAGCAGTACTTC. It translates to CASSQDTVATAYEQYF.

In this sample, this clonotype turned up a few times. V gene TRBV20-1 combines with J gene TRBJ1-6; maybe TRBD1 (5 bases). The CDR3 runs to 13 residues. Germline CDR1 is DFQATT and CDR2 is SNEGSKA (reference sequence). V lost 3 bases and J lost 5, with 8 bases in between. The CDR3 protein is CSARRGDNSPLHF. In DNA form, the CDR3 reads TGCAGTGCTAGGCGGGGGGATAATTCACCCCTCCACTTT.